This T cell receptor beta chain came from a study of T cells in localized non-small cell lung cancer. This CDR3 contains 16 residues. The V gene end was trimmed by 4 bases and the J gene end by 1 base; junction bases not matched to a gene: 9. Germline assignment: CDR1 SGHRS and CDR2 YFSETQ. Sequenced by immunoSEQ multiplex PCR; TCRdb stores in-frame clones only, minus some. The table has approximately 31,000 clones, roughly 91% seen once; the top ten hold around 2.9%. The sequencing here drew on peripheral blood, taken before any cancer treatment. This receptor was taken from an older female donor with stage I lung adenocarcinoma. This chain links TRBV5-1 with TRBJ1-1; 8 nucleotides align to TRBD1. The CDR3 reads CASSPPRQGTNTEAFF. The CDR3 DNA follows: TGCGCCAGCAGCCCCCCCAGACAGGGGACGAACACTGAAGCTTTCTTT.